These T cell receptor beta chains were read from a single sample in a study of STAT5B mutations in CD4+ large granular lymphocyte leukemia. Assay: immunoSEQ multiplex PCR; the TCRdb copy retains only in-frame clones and omits some. The table has roughly 34,000 clones, 76% seen once; the top ten hold roughly 7.1%. Sequenced: CD4+ T cells from blood buffy coats. These receptors originate from a human donor in good health. The CDR3 runs from the conserved cysteine through the conserved F or W. A D gene is named only where the DNA matches it firmly. Size is omitted from some rows. Given values are once, few, many or a class for expanded clones.

CDR3: CASSVIGLNTEAFF
DNA: TGTGCCAGCAGTGTAATAGGTCTGAACACTGAAGCTTTCTTT
J: TRBJ1-1
size: .
V: TRBV2
D: .

CDR3: CASSQESDSYEQYF
DNA: TGCGCCAGCAGCCAAGAAAGCGACAGCTACGAGCAGTACTTC
J: TRBJ2-7
size: .
V: TRBV4-3
D: .

CDR3: CASSLNRGPGANVLTF
DNA: TGTGCCAGCAGCTTAAACAGGGGGCCTGGGGCCAACGTCCTGACTTTC
J: TRBJ2-6
size: .
V: TRBV5-4
D: TRBD1

CDR3: CASSRTGLAPAEQYF
DNA: TGTGCCAGCAGCCGAACGGGACTAGCGCCCGCCGAGCAGTACTTC
J: TRBJ2-7
size: .
V: TRBV5-4
D: TRBD2

CDR3: CASGLAGGNEQFF
DNA: TGTGCCAGCGGACTAGCGGGGGGAAATGAGCAGTTCTTC
J: TRBJ2-1
size: once
V: TRBV6-1
D: TRBD2

CDR3: CASSAGTGKAAIYF
DNA: TGTGCCAGCAGCGCCGGGACAGGGAAGGCTGCCATATATTTT
J: TRBJ1-3
size: .
V: TRBV9
D: TRBD1

CDR3: CASSLGGGPQETQYF
DNA: TGTGCCAGCAGCTTAGGAGGGGGACCCCAAGAGACCCAGTACTTC
J: TRBJ2-5
size: .
V: TRBV7-2
D: .

CDR3: CASSFWTGTNEKLFF
DNA: TGTGCCAGCAGCTTCTGGACGGGGACTAATGAAAAACTGTTTTTT
J: TRBJ1-4
size: .
V: TRBV7-6
D: .

CDR3: CASSPRMVWQGAGYEQYF
DNA: TGTGCCAGCTCACCGAGGATGGTGTGGCAGGGGGCCGGCTACGAGCAGTACTTC
J: TRBJ2-7
size: .
V: TRBV18
D: TRBD1

CDR3: CASSLETYGYTF
DNA: TGTGCCAGCAGCTTGGAGACCTATGGCTACACCTTC
J: TRBJ1-2
size: .
V: TRBV5-6
D: .

CDR3: CASSQADRGRETQYF
DNA: TGCGCCAGCAGCCAGGCTGACAGGGGGCGTGAGACCCAGTACTTC
J: TRBJ2-5
size: .
V: TRBV4-3
D: TRBD1

CDR3: CASKPGGGEQYF
DNA: TGCGCCAGCAAACCGGGGGGTGGCGAGCAGTACTTC
J: TRBJ2-7
size: once
V: TRBV5-1
D: TRBD2

CDR3: CARRAGGPYNEQFF
DNA: TGTGCCAGAAGAGCGGGAGGGCCCTACAATGAGCAGTTCTTC
J: TRBJ2-1
size: .
V: TRBV27
D: TRBD2

CDR3: CASSTRTANTGELFF
DNA: TGTGCCAGCAGCACCCGGACAGCGAACACCGGGGAGCTGTTTTTT
J: TRBJ2-2
size: few
V: TRBV7-2
D: .

CDR3: CASSITVSSYEQYF
DNA: TGTGCCAGTAGTATAACTGTGAGCTCCTACGAGCAGTACTTC
J: TRBJ2-7
size: .
V: TRBV19
D: .

CDR3: CASTMEGSQNIQYF
DNA: TGCGCCAGCACCATGGAGGGATCCCAAAACATTCAGTACTTC
J: TRBJ2-4
size: .
V: TRBV5-1
D: .

CDR3: CATSAVSNQPQHF
DNA: TGTGCCACCAGTGCCGTAAGCAATCAGCCCCAGCATTTT
J: TRBJ1-5
size: .
V: TRBV15
D: .

CDR3: CASSTTSNSYNEQFF
DNA: TGCGCCAGCAGCACGACTAGTAATTCCTACAATGAGCAGTTCTTC
J: TRBJ2-1
size: .
V: TRBV5-1
D: .

CDR3: CASSSGSNQPQHF
DNA: TGTGCCAGCAGTTCAGGTAGCAATCAGCCCCAGCATTTT
J: TRBJ1-5
size: few
V: TRBV11-1
D: .

CDR3: CASSPSASYEQYF
DNA: TGTGCCAGCAGCCCCTCGGCTTCCTACGAGCAGTACTTC
J: TRBJ2-7
size: .
V: TRBV11-3
D: .

CDR3: CASSPYGENTEAFF
DNA: TGTGCCAGCAGCCCTTACGGGGAGAACACTGAAGCTTTCTTT
J: TRBJ1-1
size: .
V: TRBV7-6
D: .

CDR3: CASGLISREKLFF
DNA: TGTGCTAGTGGTTTGATCTCCCGGGAAAAACTGTTTTTT
J: TRBJ1-4
size: few
V: TRBV12-5
D: .

CDR3: CASSSGTSASSYNEQFF
DNA: TGCGCCAGCAGCTCCGGGACTAGCGCGAGCTCCTACAATGAGCAGTTCTTC
J: TRBJ2-1
size: .
V: TRBV5-1
D: TRBD2

CDR3: CASRLAYYVTSGRWAGYEQYF
DNA: TGTGCAAGTCGCTTGGCCTATTATGTTACTAGCGGGAGGTGGGCGGGCTACGAGCAGTACTTC
J: TRBJ2-7
size: .
V: TRBV12-2
D: .

CDR3: CASSSSGYPPNTEAFF
DNA: TGTGCCAGCAGCTCATCAGGTTACCCCCCTAACACTGAAGCTTTCTTT
J: TRBJ1-1
size: .
V: TRBV7-8
D: .

CDR3: CASSLGDFTDTQYF
DNA: TGTGCCAGCAGCTTGGGGGACTTCACAGATACGCAGTATTTT
J: TRBJ2-3
size: .
V: TRBV5-4
D: .

CDR3: CASSFDRTYEQYF
DNA: TGTGCCAGCAGCTTTGACAGAACCTACGAGCAGTACTTC
J: TRBJ2-7
size: .
V: TRBV11-3
D: .

CDR3: CASSLGTSGYNEQFF
DNA: TGCGCCAGCAGCTTGGGAACTAGCGGCTACAATGAGCAGTTCTTC
J: TRBJ2-1
size: .
V: TRBV5-1
D: TRBD2

CDR3: CASSPDLNTEAFF
DNA: TGTGCCAGCAGTCCAGACCTGAACACTGAAGCTTTCTTT
J: TRBJ1-1
size: few
V: TRBV9
D: .

CDR3: CASTRQSSYNEQFF
DNA: TGTGCCAGCACAAGACAGAGCTCCTACAATGAGCAGTTCTTC
J: TRBJ2-1
size: .
V: TRBV7-2
D: .